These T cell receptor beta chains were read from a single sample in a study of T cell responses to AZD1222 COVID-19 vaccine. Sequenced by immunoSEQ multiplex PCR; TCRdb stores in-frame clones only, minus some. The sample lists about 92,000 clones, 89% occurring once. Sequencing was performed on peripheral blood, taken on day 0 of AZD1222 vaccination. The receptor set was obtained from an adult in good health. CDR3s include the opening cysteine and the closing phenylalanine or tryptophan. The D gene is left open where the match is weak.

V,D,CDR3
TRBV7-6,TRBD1,CASSLRDRGPPLHF
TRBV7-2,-,CASSLEIGAEQYF
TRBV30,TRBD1,CAWSVLGQVGIYEQYF
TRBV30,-,CAWSPGTEAFF
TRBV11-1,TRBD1,CASSDRDRLSYEQYF
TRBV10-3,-,CATHGGDDQPQHF
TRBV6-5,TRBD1,CASSRTRNRGYEQYF
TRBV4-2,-,CASSQDPGQLFYGYTF
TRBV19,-,CASSSQGYQPQHF
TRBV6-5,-,CASSYSGQTNTEAFF
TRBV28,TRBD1,CASSTGTVNEKLFF
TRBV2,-,CASSEGYLSGNTIYF
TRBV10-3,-,CAISESTGYGYTF
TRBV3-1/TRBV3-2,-,CASSQDVGFNSPLHF
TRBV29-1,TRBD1,CSVEAGTGGRPQHF
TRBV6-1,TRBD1,CASSDMGDRGRLDGYTF
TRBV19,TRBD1,CAGGQGNQPQHF
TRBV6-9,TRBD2,CARGDYEQYF
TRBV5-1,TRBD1,CASSRTGGSDTGELFF
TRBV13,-,CASRGFGDEQFF
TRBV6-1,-,CASSESGGKGQPQHF
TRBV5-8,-,CASSWRGASDIQYF
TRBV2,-,CASTPGARGEKLFF
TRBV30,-,CAWSAGDPLDEQYF
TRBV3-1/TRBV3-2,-,CASSHSRGRSYEQYF
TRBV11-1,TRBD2,CASSLGASGRGYEQYF
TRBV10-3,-,CAISEFPAGQETQYF
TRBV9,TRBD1,CASSATGGSTEAFF
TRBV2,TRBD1,CASSELTGGSTEAFF
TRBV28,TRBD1,CASSLGQGYGPQHF
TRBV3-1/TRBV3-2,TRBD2,CASSQFAGVNYEQYF
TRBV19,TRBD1,CASSDRGPNQPQHF
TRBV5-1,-,CASSETRGQNTEAFF
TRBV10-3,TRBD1,CAISARGAGSPLHF
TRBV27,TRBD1,CASSWTGNYGYTF
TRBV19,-,CASSTTGLRYTF
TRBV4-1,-,CASSQPQPNYGYTF
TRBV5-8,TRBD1,CASSSGTGANQPQHF